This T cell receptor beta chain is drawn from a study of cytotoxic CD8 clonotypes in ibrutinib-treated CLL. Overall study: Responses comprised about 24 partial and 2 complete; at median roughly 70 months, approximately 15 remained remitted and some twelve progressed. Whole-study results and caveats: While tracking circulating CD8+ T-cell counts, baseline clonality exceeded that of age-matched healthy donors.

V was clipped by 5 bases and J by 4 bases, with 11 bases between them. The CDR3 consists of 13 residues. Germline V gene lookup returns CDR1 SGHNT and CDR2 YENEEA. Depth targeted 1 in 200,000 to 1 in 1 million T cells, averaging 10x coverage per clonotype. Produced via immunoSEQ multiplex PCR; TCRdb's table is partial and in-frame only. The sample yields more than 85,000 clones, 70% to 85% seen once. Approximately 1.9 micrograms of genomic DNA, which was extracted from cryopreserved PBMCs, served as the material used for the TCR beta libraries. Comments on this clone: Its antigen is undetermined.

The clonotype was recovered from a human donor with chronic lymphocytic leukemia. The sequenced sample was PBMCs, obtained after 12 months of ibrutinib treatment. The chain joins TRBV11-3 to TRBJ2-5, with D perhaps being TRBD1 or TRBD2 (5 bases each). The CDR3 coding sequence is TGTGCCAGCAGCCCGCCGGGGACAGAGACCCAGTACTTC. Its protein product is CASSPPGTETQYF.